This T cell receptor beta chain was sequenced for a study of shared clonotypes between healthy human individuals. Only in-frame clones appear in the TCRdb table, and some are missing; sequencing was by immunoSEQ multiplex PCR. The profile covers more than 850,000 clones, with approximately 78% appearing a single time and under 0.6% taken by the ten largest. V was trimmed by 1 base and J by 11 bases, leaving 11 bases between them. The CDR3 extends over 12 amino acids. CDR1 MNHNS and CDR2 SASEGT come from the germline V gene. Findings and caveats of the study: In the sorted subsets, rarefaction showed sequencing was incomplete despite large depth.

Details on this clone: What it recognizes is unknown.

Sequenced: memory CD4+ T cells from PBMCs. As for subset: CD45RA-negative fraction. This chain connects TRBV6-1 to TRBJ1-1, with unresolved D. The receptor comes from a man in his late teens or twenties in good health. Some clones in this sample may be carry-over from other donors' samples. CDR3 amino acids: CASSEVPLGAFF. CDR3 nucleotides: TGTGCCAGCAGTGAAGTGCCGCTGGGGGCTTTCTTT.